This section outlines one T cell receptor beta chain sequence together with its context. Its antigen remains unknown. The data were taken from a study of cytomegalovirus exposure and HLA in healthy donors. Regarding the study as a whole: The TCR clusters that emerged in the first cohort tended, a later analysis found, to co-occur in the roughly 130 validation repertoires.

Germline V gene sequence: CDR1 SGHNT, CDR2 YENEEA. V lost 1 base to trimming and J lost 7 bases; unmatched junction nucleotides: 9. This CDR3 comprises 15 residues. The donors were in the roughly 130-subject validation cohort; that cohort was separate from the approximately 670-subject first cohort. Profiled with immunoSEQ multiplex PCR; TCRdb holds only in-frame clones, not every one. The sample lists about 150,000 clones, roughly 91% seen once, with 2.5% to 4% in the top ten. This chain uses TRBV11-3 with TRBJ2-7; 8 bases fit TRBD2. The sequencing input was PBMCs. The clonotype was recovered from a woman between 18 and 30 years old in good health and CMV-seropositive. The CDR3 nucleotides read TGTGCCAGCAGCTTAGCTTATGCGGGAGGCGGGGAGCAGTACTTC. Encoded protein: CASSLAYAGGGEQYF.